This TCR beta chain was recovered during a study of T cell responses to AZD1222 COVID-19 vaccine. There are 17 residues in the CDR3. V shed 4 bases and J 1 base; nucleotides not matched to a gene: 7. Germline assignment: CDR1 KGHSH and CDR2 LQKENI. Assay: immunoSEQ multiplex PCR; the TCRdb copy retains only in-frame clones and omits some. The sample contains around 120,000 clones, around 89% of which appear only once. The source of this sequence is an adult who received the AZD1222 COVID-19 vaccine. The chain links TRBV18 to TRBJ2-1; 10 bases are shared with TRBD1. The source material was peripheral blood, sampled 28 days after the second AZD1222 dose. The CDR3 protein is CASSLRQGARSYNEQFF. The DNA for the CDR3 is TGTGCCAGCTCACTGAGACAGGGGGCAAGGTCCTACAATGAGCAGTTCTTC.